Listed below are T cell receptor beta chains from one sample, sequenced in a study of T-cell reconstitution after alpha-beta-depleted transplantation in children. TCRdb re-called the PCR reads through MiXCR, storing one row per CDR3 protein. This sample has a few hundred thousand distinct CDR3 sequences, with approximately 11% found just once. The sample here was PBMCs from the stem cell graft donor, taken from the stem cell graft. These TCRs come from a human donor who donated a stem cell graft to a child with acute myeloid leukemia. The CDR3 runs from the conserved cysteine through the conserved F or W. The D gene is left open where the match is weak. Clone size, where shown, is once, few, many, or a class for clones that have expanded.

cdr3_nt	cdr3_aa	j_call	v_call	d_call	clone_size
TGTGCCTCGGGACAGTACGACAATGAGCAGTTCTTC	CASGQYDNEQFF	TRBJ2-1	TRBV10-3	TRBD1	-
TGCGCCAGCAGTTACCCAGGGGGATCCCCCTCTGGGGCCAACGTCCTGACTTTC	CASSYPGGSPSGANVLTF	TRBJ2-6	TRBV5-1	TRBD1	-
TGTGCCAGCAGTTATGCAGAACGTGGCACTGAAGCTTTCTTT	CASSYAERGTEAFF	TRBJ1-1	TRBV6-5	-	-
TGTGCCAGCAGTGAAAGACCGGGCAATCAGCCCCAGCATTTT	CASSERPGNQPQHF	TRBJ1-5	TRBV2	-	-
TGTGCCAGCAGTTTTCGGGCAGGGCACGAAAAACTGTTTTTT	CASSFRAGHEKLFF	TRBJ1-4	TRBV6-5	-	-
TGTGCCAGTAGGGGACTAGCGGGGACAGAGACCCAGTACTTC	CASRGLAGTETQYF	TRBJ2-5	TRBV19	TRBD2	-
TGCAGCGTGAGACGGGGGGGCCACAATGAGCAGTTCTTC	CSVRRGGHNEQFF	TRBJ2-1	TRBV29-1	TRBD2	few
TGTGCCAGCAGTGAATTATCACAGGGAAGTTCCCACGAGCAGTACTTC	CASSELSQGSSHEQYF	TRBJ2-7	TRBV25-1	-	-
TGCAGTGCTAACCAGGGCGACACCGGGGAGCTGTTTTTT	CSANQGDTGELFF	TRBJ2-2	TRBV20-1	-	many
TGTGCCAGCAGTGGGGGGGGCACAACGACAGATACGCAGTATTTT	CASSGGGTTTDTQYF	TRBJ2-3	TRBV12-3/TRBV12-4	-	few
TGTGCCAGCAGCTTAGGCTCATTCCGGGGGAACAATGAGCAGTTCTTC	CASSLGSFRGNNEQFF	TRBJ2-1	TRBV7-3	-	few
TGTGCCAGCAGCCCGTTGCCCCTGGGGGTGGCAACCTACGAGCAGTACTTC	CASSPLPLGVATYEQYF	TRBJ2-7	TRBV5-6	-	-
TGCGCCAGCAGCCTTTATCTGGCGAGAGAGTACGAGCAGTACTTC	CASSLYLAREYEQYF	TRBJ2-7	TRBV4-3	-	-
TGTGCCAGCAGTCTTACGGATACTGAAGCTTTCTTT	CASSLTDTEAFF	TRBJ1-1	TRBV3-1	-	-
TGCGCCAGCAGCTCCCGACGACTAGCGGGAGTCTCCACACAAGAGACCCAGTACTTC	CASSSRRLAGVSTQETQYF	TRBJ2-5	TRBV4-1	TRBD2	many
TGTGCCAGCGACGTTCGCTCTGGAAACACCATATATTTT	CASDVRSGNTIYF	TRBJ1-3	TRBV12-3/TRBV12-4	-	-
TGTGCCAGCATTGGACTAGCGGGAGGTAGTGAGCAGTTCTTC	CASIGLAGGSEQFF	TRBJ2-1	TRBV12-3/TRBV12-4	TRBD2	-